The sequence of this T cell receptor beta chain was determined in a study of blood T cells in healthy people across ages. Notes on this clonotype: One junction end disagrees with the germline gene, perhaps due to a read error.

It was with a sample-barcoded 5' primer and a J-beta primer mix that a second PCR of about 6 to 11 cycles was run. TCRdb re-called the 5' RACE reads through MiXCR, storing one row per CDR3 protein. The sample lists over 750,000 distinct CDR3 sequences, roughly 25% occurring once. The CDR3 sequence is 18 residues long. In germline, CDR1 is LGHNA, CDR2 YNFKEQ. The sample was also reused in another study, on T cells of mothers and their children. From that report: Unrelated mother-child pairs always had slightly, but never significantly, lower normalized overlap than related pairs. T cell clones that were persistent and microchimeric went undetected.

This clonotype was sampled from a boy younger than 18 in good health. The V and J genes are TRBV4-2 and TRBJ2-5; 14 bases line up with TRBD2. What was sequenced was blood. In nucleotides, the CDR3 is TGTGCCAACAGCCAATTGGGACTAGCGGGAGTCGTGGCTGAGACCCAGTACTTC. This translates into CANSQLGLAGVVAETQYF.